The entry below describes one T cell receptor (beta chain). The antigen remains unidentified. V gave up 0 bases and J gave up 2 bases; unmatched junction bases: 9. CDR1 LGHNA and CDR2 YNFKEQ come from the germline V gene. This CDR3 is 18 amino acids long. This sample is part of a study of T cell repertoires in cytomegalovirus infection. Study as a whole: Both a matching HLA type and CMV infection were indicated by public TCR beta signatures. Findings and caveats of the study: CMV carriers with the relevant HLA were identified by cumulative public TCR beta family frequency. Ex vivo, HLA-C-restricted CMV-specific TCR beta clonotypes prevailed over the rest of the response.

Each CDR3 protein gets one entry after TCRdb re-called the reads with MiXCR. The repertoire consists of about 770,000 distinct CDR3 sequences, with about 29% occurring once and the leading ten covering approximately 14%. This specimen consisted of cultured CD8+ T cells from PBMCs, obtained from culture after CMV antigen stimulation. The genes are TRBV4-2 and TRBJ2-5, with 10 bases that match TRBD2. The receptor was derived from a human donor in good health (CMV status not recorded). Some clones in this sample may be carry-over from other donors' samples. The CDR3 loop is CASSQETDAAGGQETQYF. The CDR3 bases are TGTGCCAGCAGCCAAGAGACGGACGCAGCGGGGGGGCAAGAGACCCAGTACTTC.